This TCR beta chain stems from a study of CD8 T cells in Susac syndrome. Study-wide points: The study recognized that the number of individuals in its TCR sequencing and HLA analysis was relatively small.

A word on this clonotype: Its target is not known.

Germline-derived CDR1 and CDR2 are KGHDR and SFDVKD. The CDR3 extends over 16 amino acids. V was pared by 3 bases and J by 3 bases, with 5 bases of the junction left unmatched. Random hexamers were used to reverse transcribe the RNA input (about 0.45 to 1 ug). TCRdb re-derived calls from the immunoSEQ multiplex PCR reads in MiXCR, one entry per CDR3 protein. This table has around 170,000 distinct CDR3 sequences, about 91% appearing once. The sequence was collected from a human donor in good health. The specimen was CD4+ T cells from PBMCs. The chain combines TRBV24-1 with TRBJ2-1; 9 bases map to TRBD2. The CDR3 spells CATSDIAGEGYNEQFF. CDR3 bases: TGTGCCACCAGTGATATAGCGGGAGAGGGCTACAATGAGCAGTTCTTC.